This TCR beta chain was identified in a study of T cell responses to AZD1222 COVID-19 vaccine. Findings and caveats of the study: Vaccine-associated CD4 TCRs ranged over spike, dominating at 160-218 and 743-854. Nearly half of spike-specific TCRs reportedly target unmutated variant regions.

This clone was recorded once. As yet, its antigen is unknown. Method: immunoSEQ multiplex PCR; TCRdb's copy keeps in-frame clones and lacks some. Among about 150,000 clones listed, around 83% were seen once. The length of the CDR3 is 17 residues. From germline, CDR1 is LGHDT and CDR2 YNNKEL (reference sequence). Trimming removed 4 bases at V and 2 bases at J, with 18 bases between. The sequenced sample was peripheral blood, obtained 28 days after the second AZD1222 dose. This sequence originates from an adult who received the AZD1222 COVID-19 vaccine. The chain has TRBV3-1 (or the pseudogene TRBV3-2) and TRBJ2-1; a possible D gene is TRBD2 (6 bases). The CDR3 spells CASSRASVGRTYNEQFF. In DNA form, the CDR3 reads TGTGCCAGCAGCCGAGCTAGCGTAGGACGGACCTACAATGAGCAGTTCTTC.